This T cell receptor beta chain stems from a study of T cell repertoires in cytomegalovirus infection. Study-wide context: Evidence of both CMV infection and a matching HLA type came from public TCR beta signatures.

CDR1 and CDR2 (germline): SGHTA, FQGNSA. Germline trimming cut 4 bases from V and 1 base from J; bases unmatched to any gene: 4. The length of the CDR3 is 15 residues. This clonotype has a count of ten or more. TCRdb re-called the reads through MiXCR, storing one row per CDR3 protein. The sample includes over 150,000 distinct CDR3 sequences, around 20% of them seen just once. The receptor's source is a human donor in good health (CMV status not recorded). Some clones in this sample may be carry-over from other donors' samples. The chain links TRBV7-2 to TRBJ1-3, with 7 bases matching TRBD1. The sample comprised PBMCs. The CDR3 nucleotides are TGTGCCAGCAGCTCCGACAGGGTTTCTGGAAACACCATATATTTT. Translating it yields CASSSDRVSGNTIYF.